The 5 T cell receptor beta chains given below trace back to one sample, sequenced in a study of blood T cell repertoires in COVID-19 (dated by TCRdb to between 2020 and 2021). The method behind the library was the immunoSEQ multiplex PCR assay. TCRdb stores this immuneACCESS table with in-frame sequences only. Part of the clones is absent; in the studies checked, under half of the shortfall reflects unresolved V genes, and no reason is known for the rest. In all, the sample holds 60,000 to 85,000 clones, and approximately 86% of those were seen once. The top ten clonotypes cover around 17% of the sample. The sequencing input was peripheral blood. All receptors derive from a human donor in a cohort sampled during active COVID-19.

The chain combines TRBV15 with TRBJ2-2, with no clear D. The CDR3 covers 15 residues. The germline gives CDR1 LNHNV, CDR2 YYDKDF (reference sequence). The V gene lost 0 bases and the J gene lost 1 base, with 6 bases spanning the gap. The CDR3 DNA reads TGTGCCACCAGCAGAGATAGATTGAACACCGGGGAGCTGTTTTTT. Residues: CATSRDRLNTGELFF.

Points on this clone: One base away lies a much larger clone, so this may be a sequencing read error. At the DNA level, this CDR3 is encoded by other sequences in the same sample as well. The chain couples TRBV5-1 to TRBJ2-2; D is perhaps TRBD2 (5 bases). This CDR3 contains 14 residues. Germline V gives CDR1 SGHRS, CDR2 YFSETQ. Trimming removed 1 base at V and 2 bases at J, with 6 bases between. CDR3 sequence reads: CASSLSGNTGELFF. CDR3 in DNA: TGCGCCAGCAGCTTGAGCGGAAACACCGGGGAGCTGTTTTTT.

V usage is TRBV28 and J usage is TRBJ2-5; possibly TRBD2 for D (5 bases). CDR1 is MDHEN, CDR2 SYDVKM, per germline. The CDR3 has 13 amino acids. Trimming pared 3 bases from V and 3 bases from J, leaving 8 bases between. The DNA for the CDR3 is TGTGCCAGCAGTTTGCGTAGCGAAGAGACCCAGTACTTC. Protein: CASSLRSEETQYF.

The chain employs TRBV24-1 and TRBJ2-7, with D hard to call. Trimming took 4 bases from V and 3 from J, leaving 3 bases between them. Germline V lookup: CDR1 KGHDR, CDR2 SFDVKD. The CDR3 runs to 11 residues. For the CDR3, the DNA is TGTGCCACCAGTGACAACTACGAGCAGTACTTC. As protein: CATSDNYEQYF.

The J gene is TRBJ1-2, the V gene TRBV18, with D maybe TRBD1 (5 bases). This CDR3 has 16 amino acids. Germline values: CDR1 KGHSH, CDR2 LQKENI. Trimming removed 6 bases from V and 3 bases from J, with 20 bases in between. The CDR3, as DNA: TGTGCCAGCTCCCCCCAGGCGGAGGGGAGGCACTATGGCTACACCTTC. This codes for CASSPQAEGRHYGYTF.